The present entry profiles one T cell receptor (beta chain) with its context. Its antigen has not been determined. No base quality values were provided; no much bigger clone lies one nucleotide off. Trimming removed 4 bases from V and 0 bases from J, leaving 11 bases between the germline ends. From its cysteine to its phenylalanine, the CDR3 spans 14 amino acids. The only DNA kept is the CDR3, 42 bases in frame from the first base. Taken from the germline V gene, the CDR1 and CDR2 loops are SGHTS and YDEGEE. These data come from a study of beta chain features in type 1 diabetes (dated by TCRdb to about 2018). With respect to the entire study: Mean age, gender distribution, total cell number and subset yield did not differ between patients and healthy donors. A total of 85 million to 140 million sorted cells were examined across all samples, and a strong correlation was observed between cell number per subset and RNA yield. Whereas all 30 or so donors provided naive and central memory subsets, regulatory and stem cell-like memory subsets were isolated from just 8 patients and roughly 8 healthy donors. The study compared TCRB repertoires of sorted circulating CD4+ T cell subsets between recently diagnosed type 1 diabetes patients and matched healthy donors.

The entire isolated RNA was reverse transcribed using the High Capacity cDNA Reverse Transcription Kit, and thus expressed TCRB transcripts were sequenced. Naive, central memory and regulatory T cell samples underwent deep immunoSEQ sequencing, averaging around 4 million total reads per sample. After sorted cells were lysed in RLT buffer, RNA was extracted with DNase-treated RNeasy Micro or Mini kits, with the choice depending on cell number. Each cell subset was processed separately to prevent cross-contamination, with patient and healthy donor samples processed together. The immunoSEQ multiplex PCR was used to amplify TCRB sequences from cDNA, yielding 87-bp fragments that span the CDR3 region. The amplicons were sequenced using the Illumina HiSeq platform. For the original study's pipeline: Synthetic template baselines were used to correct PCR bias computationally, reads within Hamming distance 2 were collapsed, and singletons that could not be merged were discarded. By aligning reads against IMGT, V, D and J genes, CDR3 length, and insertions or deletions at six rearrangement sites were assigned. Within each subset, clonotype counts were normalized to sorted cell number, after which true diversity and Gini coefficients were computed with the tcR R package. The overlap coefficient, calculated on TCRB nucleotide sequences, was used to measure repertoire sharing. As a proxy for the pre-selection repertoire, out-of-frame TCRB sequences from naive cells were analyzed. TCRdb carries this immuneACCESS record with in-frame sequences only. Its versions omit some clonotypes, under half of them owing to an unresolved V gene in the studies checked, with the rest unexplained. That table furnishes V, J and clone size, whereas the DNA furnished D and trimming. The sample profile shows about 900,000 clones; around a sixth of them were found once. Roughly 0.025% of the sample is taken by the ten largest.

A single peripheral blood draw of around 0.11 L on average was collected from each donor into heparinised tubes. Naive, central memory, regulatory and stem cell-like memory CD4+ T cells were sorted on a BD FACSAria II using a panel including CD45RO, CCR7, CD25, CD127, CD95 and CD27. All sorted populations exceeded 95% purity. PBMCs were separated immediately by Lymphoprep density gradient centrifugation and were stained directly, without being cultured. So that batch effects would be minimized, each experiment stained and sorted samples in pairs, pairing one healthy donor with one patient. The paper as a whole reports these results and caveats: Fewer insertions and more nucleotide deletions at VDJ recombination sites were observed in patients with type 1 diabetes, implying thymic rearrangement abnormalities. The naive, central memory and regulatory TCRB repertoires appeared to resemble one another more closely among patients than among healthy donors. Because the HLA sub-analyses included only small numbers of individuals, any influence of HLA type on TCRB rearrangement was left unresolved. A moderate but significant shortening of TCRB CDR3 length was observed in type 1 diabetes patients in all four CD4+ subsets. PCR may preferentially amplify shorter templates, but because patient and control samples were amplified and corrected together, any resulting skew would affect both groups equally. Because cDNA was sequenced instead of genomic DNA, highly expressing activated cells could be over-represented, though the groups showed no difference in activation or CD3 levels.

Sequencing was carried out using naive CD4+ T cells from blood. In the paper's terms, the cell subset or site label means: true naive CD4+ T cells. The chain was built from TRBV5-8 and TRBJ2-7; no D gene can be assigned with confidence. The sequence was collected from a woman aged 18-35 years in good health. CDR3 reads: CASSADGTSYEQYF. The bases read TGTGCCAGCAGCGCGGACGGAACCTCCTACGAGCAGTACTTC.